The rows below give T cell receptor beta chains drawn from one sample of a study of T cell changes during pregnancy in multiple sclerosis. Sequencing used immunoSEQ multiplex PCR; TCRdb keeps in-frame clones, though not all of them. Of fewer than 55,000 clones listed, 80% to 95% are singletons. Sequences were derived from peripheral blood, sampled after pregnancy. Receptors originate from a female donor with multiple sclerosis, enrolled in a pregnancy study. CDR3s leave out the opening cysteine and the closing phenylalanine or tryptophan. Fields, in order: V gene, CDR3 protein.

TRBV6-1 ASRLGEQY
TRBV25-1 ASSISGYEQY
TRBV25-1 ASSGGGRGHGYT
TRBV6-1 ASSRQGDNEKLF
TRBV15 ATSRAYSNQPQH
TRBV6-5 ASSFEGVRLNNEQF
TRBV9 ASGPSVPQETQY
TRBV19 ASSIDGGGHQPQH
TRBV18 ASSPGTGFNYEQY
TRBV7-3 ASSPAVLDYGYT
TRBV7-2 ASSLEYREGSSYNSPLH
TRBV7-3 ASSFTRDRGTDTQY
TRBV19 ASSPGANTEAF
TRBV19 ASSIVRPGVSYNEQF
TRBV30 AWSTSGTGRGYT
TRBV9 ASSVGGGARDQPQH
TRBV4-3 ASSPIGQGATEAF
TRBV18 ASSPARASNSPLH
TRBV7-2 ASRQTGDTEAF
TRBV4-1 ASSPTGSGGYGYT
TRBV27 ASSPSGRAEAF
TRBV9 ASSKGAGFVGELF
TRBV7-8 ASSLRQRSSYNEQF
TRBV5-4 ASSLAGVVITGELF
TRBV27 ASSLLSGTGANTEAF
TRBV7-2 ASSLDVAEAF
TRBV15 ATSRDLVNTEAF
TRBV1 TSFTPGFNYGYT
TRBV7-2 ASSPSSGGAWGQY
TRBV19 ASSIGRGNEAF
TRBV19 ASSKRGIDEKLF
TRBV7-2 ASSGTSGGRRSYNEQF
TRBV9 ASSVITGSGTEAF
TRBV9 ASSPPGTGATGELF
TRBV9 ASSVDGSQPQH
TRBV14 ASSHPGQWRSAF
TRBV9 ASSVVDRAEEQY
TRBV25-1 ASSEWPSTNEKLF
TRBV7-2 ASSPVDTQY
TRBV2 ASSEGSSYGYT
TRBV4-2 ASSRPPDRFNTGELF
TRBV19 ASSNALAGPGETQY
TRBV29-1 SAQALAGGTDTQY
TRBV11-1 ASSLTQSEVYEQY
TRBV7-3 ASSLTQGLAGDTGELF